This T cell receptor (beta chain) was documented in a study of T cells expressing NK-cell markers (dated by TCRdb to about 2020). About the study as a whole: Fewer than ten donors provided sorted CD3+CD56+NKG2C+, CD3+CD56+NKG2C- and CD3+CD56-NKG2C+ T-cell subsets, whose TCR beta-chain repertoires were profiled. Among the eight sequenced donors, only one was HCMV-seronegative, while the other seven were HCMV-seropositive. The study sequenced eight donors, all healthy volunteers chosen at random: three men and five women. Sequencing of the libraries produced 2 x 150 bp reads on Illumina HiSeq 2000/2500, MiSeq or NextSeq.

The study at large found these results: It remained unclear whether the expanded NKG2C-expressing T cell clones were specific for HCMV antigens. Those dominant clonotypes were again the most abundant among CD3+CD56-NKG2C+ cells in several donors, at about 25-65%. In a handful of donors, the dominant CD3+CD56+NKG2C+ clonotypes were among the top 10 CD8+ clonotypes and accounted for about 1.0-7.0% of CD8+ T cells.

Looking up the germline V gene yields CDR1 SNHLY and CDR2 FYNNEI. Its CDR3 holds 12 amino acids, cysteine through phenylalanine. A DNA sequence was not provided. To determine HCMV serostatus, a commercial ELISA kit was used to detect HCMV-specific IgG in serum. Ficoll density gradient centrifugation was used to isolate peripheral blood mononuclear cells from blood. About this clonotype: Its antigen has not been determined.

The run used an Illumina HiSeq 2000. TCR beta cDNA libraries were prepared using 5'RACE template switching, which introduced a universal primer site and unique molecular identifiers. cDNA synthesis was primed from the TCR beta constant segment, followed by two successive PCR amplification steps. As for the original processing: MIGEC was used to demultiplex reads and group reads by UMI, and MiTCR was used to assemble and quantify clonotypes. To exclude erroneous sequences, only TCR cDNA sequences supported by at least two reads were retained. The tcR package was used for downstream repertoire analysis, and clonotypes were matched across fractions by CDR3 nucleotide sequence plus V segment. VDJmatch was used to annotate antigen specificity against VDJdb, with one amino acid substitution allowed in CDR3. After the reads were reprocessed by TCRdb, one entry was made per CDR3 protein sequence, with no DNA. In this record, the V and J calls reflect TCRdb's handling and not the investigators' own analysis. The sample table includes over 120,000 distinct CDR3 sequences. Of the sample, 12% is held by the ten largest clones.

The TCR originated in a man between 18 and 35 years old in good health. Donor details come from another sample of the same person, matched by shared clones. The V gene is TRBV2 and the J gene is TRBJ2-3; without DNA, the TCRdb call of TRBD1 cannot be checked. The sequenced material came from blood T cells: a sorted CD56 or NKG2C T cell subset, CD4+ or CD8+ T cells, or bulk PBMC T cells (not recorded which). The CDR3 protein is CASRQGLDTQYF. Here the CDR3 is joined to the reference TRBV2 and TRBJ2-3 genes, and the full variable domain is: EPEVTQTPSHQVTQMGQEVILRCVPISNHLYFYWYRQILGQKVEFLVSFYNNEISEKSEIFDDQFSVERPDGSNFTLKIRSTKLEDSAMYFCASRQGLDTQYFGPGTRLTVL.